This entry features one T cell receptor beta chain sequence. These data are taken from a study of shared clonotypes between healthy human individuals. Overall study: The plates for each donor numbered three CD4 naive, three CD4 memory, two CD8 naive and one CD8 memory.

This CDR3 contains 15 residues. Germline V lookup: CDR1 SGHRS, CDR2 YFSETQ. The ends were cut back, 5 bases at V and 2 bases at J, with 16 bases in the middle. Sequencing was performed with immunoSEQ multiplex PCR; in TCRdb, only in-frame clones are kept and a portion is missing. The table has about 1.5 million clones, roughly 95% seen once; the top ten hold approximately 1.2%. The rearrangement joins TRBV5-1 to TRBJ1-2; D is ambiguous. The clonotype was recovered from a man under 40 in good health. Sequences were obtained from naive CD4+ T cells sorted from blood. As for subset: CD45RA+ positively selected. The CDR3 DNA is TGCGCCAGCAGTTTAAGGAGCAGTGGCAACTATGGCTACACCTTC. Translated: CASSLRSSGNYGYTF.